The 29 T cell receptor beta chains given below trace back to one sample, sequenced in a study of T cells after yellow fever vaccination (dated by TCRdb to about 2019). Reading the label with the study, this specimen's treatment or condition is: live attenuated yellow fever vaccine strain. Receptor amplification or capture employed 5' RACE. Sequenced on an Illumina NovaSeq 6000. TCRdb handled the public reads itself, with Q25 trimming in fastp and clone calling in MiXCR, and kept productive beta chains. A single entry per CDR3 protein holds the most common genes and DNA from its merged rows. Counted in this sample were about 300,000 distinct CDR3 sequences; around 10% of them appeared once. The leading ten clones occupy around 3.5% of the sample. The sequenced sample was CD4+ T cells sorted from PBMCs, obtained 5 days after the yellow fever booster vaccination. These receptors all stem from a man between 18 and 29 years old who received the YFV17D yellow fever vaccine.

The rearrangement joins TRBV5-6 to TRBJ2-3; unclear D gene. Germline V gene data show CDR1 as SGHDT and CDR2 as YYEEEE. V lost 1 base, J lost 0 bases, and 9 bases lay in between. The CDR3 consists of 15 residues. The CDR3 bases are TGTGCCAGCAGCTTGCGCAGGAGAAGCACAGATACGCAGTATTTT. This sequence encodes CASSLRRRSTDTQYF.

The CDR3 protein is CASSFILAAGRYNEQFF. The CDR3 bases are TGTGCCAGCAGCTTTATACTAGCGGCGGGTCGCTACAATGAGCAGTTCTTC. The rearrangement joins TRBV11-2 to TRBJ2-1; TRBD2 matches 8 bases. The germline V gene has CDR1 SGHAT and CDR2 FQNNGV. This CDR3 spans 17 amino acids. Germline trimming cut 3 bases from V and 3 bases from J; bases unmatched to any gene: 10.

This clonotype was observed a few times. The chain employs TRBV12-3 or TRBV12-4 and TRBJ2-2; D might be TRBD1 (6 bases). This CDR3 is built from 14 residues. V lost 6 bases to trimming and J lost 2 bases, with 10 bases between them. DNA for the CDR3: TGTGCCAGCAGAACCGGGACAAACACCGGGGAGCTGTTTTTT. As protein: CASRTGTNTGELFF.

The rearrangement uses TRBV7-2 and TRBJ1-6; 8 nucleotides line up with TRBD1. The germline CDR1 and CDR2 sequences are SGHTA and FQGNSA. With 6 bases clipped from V and 3 bases from J, the junction kept 4 bases outside the gene matches. This CDR3 contains 15 residues. CDR3 coding DNA: TGTGCCAGCAGTCCAGGGGGCAACTATAATTCACCCCTCCACTTT. Protein sequence: CASSPGGNYNSPLHF.

In its sample, this clonotype was seen a few times. The chain combines TRBV5-5 with TRBJ2-6, with D uncertain. This CDR3 contains 17 residues. The ends were cut back, 0 bases at V and 0 bases at J, with 10 bases in the middle. Germline V gives CDR1 SGHKS, CDR2 YYEKEE (reference sequence). CDR3: CASSLEGSYSGANVLTF. The CDR3 region has the DNA TGTGCCAGCAGCTTGGAGGGCAGCTACTCTGGGGCCAACGTCCTGACTTTC.

In this sample, this clonotype turned up many times. This rearrangement joins TRBV28 to TRBJ1-5; D is undetermined. Trimming shortened V by 2 bases and J by 3 bases, and 11 bases separated the two germline ends. CDR1 and CDR2 from the germline V gene are MDHEN and SYDVKM. The CDR3 has 15 residues. The CDR3, as DNA: TGTGCCAGCAGTTTAAATCTGGGTCCCAATCAGCCCCAGCATTTT. As protein: CASSLNLGPNQPQHF. The full variable domain, with the rest looked up from reference TRBV28 and TRBJ1-5, is DVKVTQSSRYLVKRTGEKVFLECVQDMDHENMFWYRQDPGLGLRLIYFSYDVKMKEKGDIPEGYSVSREKKERFSLILESASTNQTSMYLCASSLNLGPNQPQHFGDGTRLSIL.

A few counts support this clonotype. The gene calls are TRBV6-6 and TRBJ1-1; 7 bases map to TRBD1. This CDR3 is built from 15 residues. V was pared by 6 bases and J by 3 bases, with 10 bases of the junction left unmatched. Germline V gives CDR1 MNHNY, CDR2 SVGAGI (reference sequence). CDR3 nucleotide sequence: TGTGCCAGCAGGCACTACAGGGGCTTAGACACTGAAGCTTTCTTT. Protein sequence: CASRHYRGLDTEAFF.

The CDR3 loop reads CASAIQGAGTDTQYF. The CDR3 coding sequence is TGCGCCAGTGCGATTCAGGGAGCGGGCACAGATACGCAGTATTTT. The V gene is TRBV5-1, the J gene TRBJ2-3, with D perhaps given as TRBD1 or TRBD2 (5 bases each). CDR1 and CDR2 from the germline V gene are SGHRS and YFSETQ. The CDR3 spans 15 residues. V was clipped by 8 bases and J by 1 base, with 17 bases between them.

This sequence joins TRBV20-1 and TRBJ2-3; D unresolved. The CDR3 runs to 13 residues. Looked up from germline, CDR1 is DFQATT and CDR2 is SNEGSKA (reference sequence). The germline V and J ends were trimmed by 5 bases and 2 bases, with 11 bases remaining between them. This CDR3 is CSAPPAPTDTQYF. The CDR3 DNA reads TGCAGTGCTCCACCGGCTCCCACAGATACGCAGTATTTT.

This clonotype showed up just a few times. The chain carries TRBV12-3 or TRBV12-4 and TRBJ2-7; the D is unclear. CDR3 length equals 15 residues. V gave up 2 bases and J gave up 3 bases, with 14 bases separating them. CDR3 bases: TGTGCCAGCAGTTTAAAGTTAAGCAACAGCTACGAGCAGTACTTC. It codes for CASSLKLSNSYEQYF.

This clonotype was counted a few times. The V gene is TRBV3-1, the J gene TRBJ2-3, with 7 bases fitting TRBD2. The CDR3 has 14 residues. V lost 3 bases, J lost 1 base, and 1 base stayed unmatched. Germline V gives CDR1 LGHDT, CDR2 YNNKEL (reference sequence). The CDR3 loop is CASSHREGTDTQYF. DNA of the CDR3: TGTGCCAGCAGCCATCGGGAGGGCACAGATACGCAGTATTTT.

This clonotype was seen many times. V and J are TRBV9 and TRBJ2-5, with D possibly matching TRBD2 (6 bases). The CDR3 is 15 residues long. Deletions cut 0 bases from V and 2 bases from J, with 11 bases between. The germline CDR1 and CDR2 sequences are SGDLS and YYNGEE. The CDR3 DNA reads as TGTGCCAGCAGCGTAGGGGCGGGACTGCAAGAGACCCAGTACTTC. It is translated as CASSVGAGLQETQYF.

In its sample, this clonotype was seen many times. The V call is TRBV6-6, the J call TRBJ2-7; D is unresolved. The germline CDR1 and CDR2 sequences are MNHNY and SVGAGI (reference sequence). The V and J ends lost 6 bases and 2 bases respectively, with 8 bases between them. The CDR3 totals 12 residues. For the CDR3, the DNA is TGTGCCAGCAGCACGGGTCCCTACGAGCAGTACGTC. Protein: CASSTGPYEQYV.

A few counts support this clonotype. This chain connects TRBV10-3 to TRBJ1-1; 8 nucleotides align to TRBD1. The CDR3 length is 16 residues. CDR1 is ENHRY, CDR2 SYGVKD, per germline. Trimming cost V 3 bases and J 6 bases; bases outside gene matches: 12. CDR3 DNA sequence: TGTGCCATCAGTGAACCCCAGGGGGCAGCTGGAGCTGAAGCTTTCTTT. It is translated as CAISEPQGAAGAEAFF.

The chain uses TRBV23-1 and TRBJ2-7; no reliable D call. TRBV23-1 counts as an open reading frame of uncertain function. The CDR3 totals 8 residues. V lost 7 bases, J lost 7 bases, and 2 bases lay in between. CDR3 residues: CASKEQYV. CDR3 in DNA: TGCGCCAGCAAAGAGCAGTACGTC.

This clonotype was seen more than once but under ten times. The genes are TRBV29-1 and TRBJ1-2; weak D call: TRBD1 (6 bases). Germline assignment: CDR1 SQVTM and CDR2 ANQGSEA. This CDR3 spans 12 amino acids. The germline V and J ends were trimmed by 7 bases and 7 bases, with 16 bases remaining between them. The CDR3 DNA reads as TGCAGCGCACAGGGTGATGCCGGTGGCTACACCTTC. Translation gives CSAQGDAGGYTF.

The chain links TRBV12-3 or TRBV12-4 to TRBJ2-3; D tentatively reads TRBD1 or TRBD2 (5 bases each). V shed 3 bases and J shed 2 bases, with 9 bases lying between them. CDR3 length: 14 residues. CDR3 protein: CASSFGTFTDTQYF. CDR3 nucleotides: TGTGCCAGCAGTTTTGGGACCTTCACAGATACGCAGTATTTT.

Only a few counts were recorded for this clonotype. The chain joins TRBV5-1 to TRBJ2-1, with a possible D match to TRBD2 (7 bases). The CDR3 runs to 15 residues. Per germline, CDR1 SGHRS and CDR2 YFSETQ. The ends were cut back, 7 bases at V and 4 bases at J, with 18 bases in the middle. The CDR3 nucleotides are TGCGCCAGCTACGCGGGGGCTAGCGGTTACAATGAGCAGTTCTTC. Amino acid sequence: CASYAGASGYNEQFF.

The chain uses TRBV20-1 and TRBJ2-1; weak D call: TRBD1 (5 bases). The germline V gene has CDR1 DFQATT and CDR2 SNEGSKA (reference sequence). The V gene lost 0 bases and the J gene lost 12 bases, with 6 bases spanning the gap. This CDR3 has 10 residues. CDR3 sequence reads: CSARDGAQFF. CDR3 bases: TGCAGTGCTAGAGATGGGGCGCAGTTCTTC.

This clonotype was seen ten or more times. The chain couples TRBV4-3 to TRBJ2-2; tentatively, D is TRBD2 (5 bases). The CDR3 has 15 amino acids. Trimming removed 0 bases at V and 5 bases at J, with 10 bases between. Germline V lookup: CDR1 LGHNA, CDR2 YSLEER. CDR3 protein: CASSQEWSGTGELFF. CDR3 nucleotide sequence: TGCGCCAGCAGCCAAGAATGGTCGGGGACCGGGGAGCTGTTTTTT.

This clonotype showed up just a few times. The V and J genes are TRBV4-1 and TRBJ2-2; TRBD1 is a possible D gene (5 bases). Germline lookup yields CDR1 MGHRA and CDR2 YSYEKL. The CDR3 extends over 15 amino acids. Trimming removed 1 base from V and 6 bases from J, with 12 bases in between. For the CDR3, the DNA is TGCGCCAGCAGCCAAGGGGGCGCGTTCCCCGGGGAGCTGTTTTTT. Residues: CASSQGGAFPGELFF.

This chain uses TRBV7-6 with TRBJ1-5; 7 positions match TRBD1. Per the germline V gene, CDR1 is SGHVS and CDR2 is FNYEAQ. This CDR3 has 15 residues. Trimming at V came to 3 bases and at J to 6 bases, leaving 8 bases not matched to a gene. CDR3 sequence (DNA): TGTGCCAGCAGCTTTAATGGACAGGATGGTCAGCCCCAGCATTTT. As protein: CASSFNGQDGQPQHF.

V usage is TRBV5-6 and J usage is TRBJ2-7; TRBD2 matches at 7 bases. V was pared by 1 base and J by 3 bases, with 10 bases of the junction left unmatched. Germline V CDR1 and CDR2: SGHDT, YYEEEE. The CDR3 has 16 amino acids. The CDR3 DNA reads as TGTGCCAGCAGCTTGTCGGTTTGGGCGGGGGACTACGAGCAGTACTTC. As protein: CASSLSVWAGDYEQYF.

The sample holds a few counts of this clonotype. The chain couples TRBV5-1 to TRBJ2-4; no clear D gene. From germline, CDR1 is SGHRS and CDR2 YFSETQ. The CDR3 totals 15 residues. Trimming left V 4 bases short and J 0 bases short, with 11 bases between. In nucleotides, the CDR3 is TGCGCCAGCAGCCCGACGGATCTAGCCAAAAACATTCAGTACTTC. This codes for CASSPTDLAKNIQYF.

The chain couples TRBV24-1 to TRBJ2-1, with D unclear. V gave up 9 bases and J gave up 10 bases, with 12 bases separating them. This CDR3 has 11 amino acids. Germline CDR1 reads KGHDR; CDR2 reads SFDVKD. In DNA form, the CDR3 reads TGTGCCACCGAGTACCTCCGGGAGCAGTTCTTC. This codes for CATEYLREQFF.

This clonotype was seen more than once but under ten times. This chain connects TRBV4-2 to TRBJ1-1, with 9 nucleotides matching TRBD1. The CDR3 length is 15 residues. V was pared by 2 bases and J by 1 base, with 2 bases of the junction left unmatched. Looked up from germline, CDR1 is LGHNA and CDR2 is YNFKEQ. The CDR3 DNA reads TGTGCCAGCAGCCAAATGGGACAGGGGAACACTGAAGCTTTCTTT. Its protein product is CASSQMGQGNTEAFF.

This clonotype occurred a few times. This rearrangement joins TRBV5-1 to TRBJ2-5; 14 bases line up with TRBD2. Per the germline V gene, CDR1 is SGHRS and CDR2 is YFSETQ. The junction had 3 bases not matched to a gene; V was cut back by 4 bases and J by 1 base. The CDR3 extends over 16 amino acids. The CDR3 DNA reads TGCGCCAGCAGCACGACTAGCGGGGGGGCCCAAGAGACCCAGTACTTC. Protein: CASSTTSGGAQETQYF.

The sample holds a few counts of this clonotype. The rearrangement links TRBV19 to TRBJ2-7; TRBD1 or TRBD2 may be the D gene (5 bases each). The CDR3 extends over 13 amino acids. The V gene lost 7 bases and the J gene lost 6 bases, with 16 bases spanning the gap. Per germline, CDR1 LNHDA and CDR2 SQIVND (reference sequence). The DNA for the CDR3 is TGTGCCAGTACCGGGGCTCCCCCGTTCGAGCAGTACTTC. Its protein product is CASTGAPPFEQYF.

This clonotype showed up just a few times. The V call is TRBV29-1, the J call TRBJ1-1, with 7 bases aligning to TRBD1. J gave up 2 bases and V 6 bases, and 6 bases lay outside the gene matches. This CDR3 is 13 amino acids long. Looked up from germline, CDR1 is SQVTM and CDR2 is ANQGSEA. CDR3 sequence (DNA): TGCAGCGTATACGACAGGGTAAACACTGAAGCTTTCTTT. Translated: CSVYDRVNTEAFF.